Sequencing of this T cell receptor beta chain was carried out in a study of T cells after yellow fever vaccination. In regard to this clonotype: The antigen is unknown.

Overall study results and limits: A limited proportion of clonotypes was detected within both the CD4 and CD8 compartments. Among primary-vaccination clones, most reappeared after the booster, at roughly 95% for CD4 and 85% to 90% for CD8.

CDR3 size: 17 residues. Between the trimmed V and J ends, which lost 5 bases and 0 bases, there was a span of 18 bases. The germline gives CDR1 MNHNS, CDR2 SASEGT. Each CDR3 protein is one row after TCRdb ran MiXCR on the 5' RACE reads. The sample carries a few hundred thousand distinct CDR3 sequences, roughly 13% recorded once. This receptor was identified in a man aged 25 to 45 who received the YFV17D yellow fever vaccine. Sample: CD4+ T cells sorted from PBMCs, taken 45 days after the yellow fever booster vaccination. The rearrangement links TRBV6-1 to TRBJ2-3; D is possibly TRBD2 (6 bases). CDR3 nucleotides: TGTGCCAGCAGTCAAAACCCTTCTAGCGCGAGCACAGATACGCAGTATTTT. This sequence encodes CASSQNPSSASTDTQYF.